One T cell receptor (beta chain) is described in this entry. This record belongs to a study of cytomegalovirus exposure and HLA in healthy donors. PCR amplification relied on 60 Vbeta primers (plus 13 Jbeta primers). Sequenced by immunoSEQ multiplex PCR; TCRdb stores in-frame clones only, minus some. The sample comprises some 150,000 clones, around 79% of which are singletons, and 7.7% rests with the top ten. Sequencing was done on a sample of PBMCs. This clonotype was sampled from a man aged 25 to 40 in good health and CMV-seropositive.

CDR3 in amino acids: CATSSRTGFYEQYF. In DNA, the CDR3 is TGTGCCACCAGCAGCCGGACAGGCTTCTACGAGCAGTACTTC. The rearrangement uses TRBV15 and TRBJ2-7, with 7 bases lining up with TRBD1. V dropped 3 bases and J dropped 3; count of bases not matched to a gene: 5. The CDR3 length is 14 residues. Germline CDR1 is LNHNV and CDR2 is YYDKDF (reference sequence).